These 20 T cell receptor beta chains share one sample of origin, sequenced in a study of Graves' ophthalmopathy and Graves' hyperthyroidism. CDR3 regions of TCR beta were amplified from RNA transcripts. Scientists carried out first-round RT-PCR using HTBI primers and then a second-round multiplex PCR. TCRdb passed the multiplex PCR reads through MiXCR, listing each CDR3 protein once. This table holds hundreds of thousands of distinct CDR3 sequences, 22% found once. Specimen: peripheral blood. All receptors come from a woman younger than 30 with stable Graves' hyperthyroidism. Some clones in this sample may be carry-over from other donors' samples.

The rearrangement uses TRBV4-1 and TRBJ2-7; D possibly corresponds to TRBD2 (5 bases). Trimming cost V 2 bases and J 3 bases, with 17 bases left between them. The CDR3 contains 16 residues. Germline CDR1 is MGHRA and CDR2 is YSYEKL. CDR3 nucleotides: TGCGCCAGCAGCCAACCCGCAGCGGTGACGAACTACGAGCAGTACTTC. This translates into CASSQPAAVTNYEQYF.

The sample holds many counts of this clonotype. The V gene is TRBV6-2 or TRBV6-3, the J gene TRBJ2-2; the D gene could be TRBD1 or TRBD2 (5 bases each). The CDR3 is 16 amino acids. The germline CDR1 and CDR2 sequences are MNHEY and SVGEGT. V was trimmed by 6 bases and J by 4 bases, leaving 18 bases between them. DNA of the CDR3: TGTGCCAGCAGCCCCTCTAGGGCTGGGGGCACCGGGGAGCTGTTTTTT. Protein sequence: CASSPSRAGGTGELFF.

V usage is TRBV6-1 and J usage is TRBJ1-2; a possible D gene is TRBD1 (5 bases). V shed 6 bases and J shed 3 bases, with 14 bases lying between them. Germline CDR1 reads MNHNS; CDR2 reads SASEGT. The CDR3 runs to 14 residues. CDR3 region: CASRASGTYYGYTF. CDR3 DNA sequence: TGTGCCAGCAGGGCGTCCGGGACTTACTATGGCTACACCTTC.

The V gene is TRBV6-1, the J gene TRBJ2-2, with unresolved D. The germline CDR1 and CDR2 sequences are MNHNS and SASEGT. V was shortened by 6 bases and J by 1 base, with 6 bases between the two germline ends. This CDR3 comprises 13 residues. CDR3 DNA: TGTGCCAGCAGCTCGATGAACACCGGGGAGCTGTTTTTT. Translating it yields CASSSMNTGELFF.

This clonotype has at least ten counts. The chain carries TRBV12-3 or TRBV12-4 and TRBJ1-1; D perhaps matches TRBD1 (6 bases). The CDR3 is 12 residues long. Trimming cost V 3 bases and J 11 bases, with 13 bases left between them. The CDR3 region has the DNA TGTGCCAGCAGTTTCGACAGGCGATGGGCTTTCTTT. Residues: CASSFDRRWAFF.

This clonotype was found many times. The V and J genes are TRBV6-5 and TRBJ1-1; tentative D call: TRBD1 (5 bases). The length of the CDR3 is 14 residues. Germline lookup yields CDR1 MNHEY and CDR2 SVGAGI. Trimming removed 5 bases at V and 3 bases at J, with 13 bases between. DNA for the CDR3: TGTGCCAGCAGTACCTCGGGGGGAGACACTGAAGCTTTCTTT. It yields the protein CASSTSGGDTEAFF.

There are many counts of this clonotype. This rearrangement joins TRBV15 to TRBJ2-5, with D maybe TRBD1 (6 bases). Germline loops: CDR1 LNHNV, CDR2 YYDKDF (reference sequence). V gave up 7 bases and J gave up 1 base, with 16 bases separating them. The CDR3 consists of 15 residues. The DNA of the CDR3 is TGTGCCACCACCCTTCCGGGACACCTCCAAGAGACCCAGTACTTC. It specifies CATTLPGHLQETQYF.

Here the CDR3 reads CASSLYGKGSEQYF. The CDR3 nucleotides are TGTGCCAGCAGCTTATATGGGAAGGGGAGCGAGCAGTACTTC. The gene calls are TRBV7-2 and TRBJ2-7; D tentatively fits TRBD1 or TRBD2 (5 bases each). This CDR3 has 14 amino acids. The germline gives CDR1 SGHTA, CDR2 FQGNSA. Trimming took 2 bases from V and 6 from J, leaving 14 bases between them. The full variable domain, rest sourced from reference TRBV7-2 and TRBJ2-7, is GAGVSQSPSNKVTEKGKDVELRCDPISGHTALYWYRQSLGQGLEFLIYFQGNSAPDKSGLPSDRFSAERTGGSVSTLTIQRTQQEDSAVYLCASSLYGKGSEQYFGPGTRLTVT.

A few counts support this clonotype. The rearrangement links TRBV12-3 or TRBV12-4 to TRBJ1-1; unclear D gene. V was trimmed by 6 bases and J by 1 base, leaving 9 bases between them. The CDR3 length is 13 residues. CDR3 amino acids: CASSYQQNTEAFF. The CDR3 DNA reads as TGTGCCAGCAGCTATCAGCAGAACACTGAAGCTTTCTTT.

The V and J genes are TRBV6-5 and TRBJ1-1; a possible D gene is TRBD1 (6 bases). The V and J ends lost 3 bases and 1 base respectively, with 12 bases between them. Germline CDR1 is MNHEY and CDR2 is SVGAGI. The CDR3 covers 15 residues. Here the CDR3 DNA reads TGTGCCAGCAGTTATGGCGGCAGGGGGAACACTGAAGCTTTCTTT. Translating it yields CASSYGGRGNTEAFF.

The table lists this clonotype with many counts. The chain links TRBV11-2 to TRBJ1-1; 7 positions match TRBD1. The V and J ends lost 5 bases and 1 base, in that order; junction bases with no gene match: 7. Germline V gene lookup returns CDR1 SGHAT and CDR2 FQNNGV. CDR3 size: 15 residues. The CDR3 loop is CASSKRQGGNTEAFF. The CDR3 DNA follows: TGTGCCAGCAGCAAACGACAGGGAGGGAACACTGAAGCTTTCTTT.

This clonotype was seen at least ten times. The V call is TRBV20-1, the J call TRBJ2-5, with D tentatively TRBD1 (6 bases). The CDR3 contains 14 residues. CDR1 is DFQATT and CDR2 is SNEGSKA in the germline V gene (reference sequence). Deletions cut 3 bases from V and 1 base from J, with 12 bases between. The CDR3 protein is CSASLWTVQETQYF. The CDR3, as DNA: TGCAGTGCTAGTCTTTGGACAGTCCAAGAGACCCAGTACTTC.

V gene TRBV12-3 or TRBV12-4 combines with J gene TRBJ1-5, with 11 bases aligning to TRBD1. The CDR3 runs 16 residues. V shed 4 bases, J shed 6 bases, and the junction held 8 bases outside the gene matches. The CDR3 is CASSSLGTGGFQPQHF. CDR3 bases: TGTGCCAGCAGTTCCCTCGGGACAGGGGGGTTTCAGCCCCAGCATTTT.

The chain joins TRBV12-3 or TRBV12-4 to TRBJ2-7; tentative D call: TRBD1 (5 bases). Trimming took 4 bases from V and 2 from J, leaving 12 bases between them. CDR3 length equals 14 residues. The CDR3: CASSWGLRTYEQYF. Written as DNA, the CDR3 is TGTGCCAGCAGTTGGGGCCTTCGCACCTACGAGCAGTACTTC.

This clonotype was picked up many times. Its ends do not fully match the called genes, so a read error is possible. The DNA of the CDR3 is TGTGCCGGCAGTTTGGGGCTGGACGCTGGCGGCTACGAGCAGTACTTC. This codes for CAGSLGLDAGGYEQYF. The chain is built from TRBV28 and TRBJ2-7, with D maybe TRBD1 (5 bases). The CDR3 is 16 residues long. The V gene's germline CDR1 is MDHEN and CDR2 SYDVKM.

The sample holds many counts of this clonotype. The V and J genes are TRBV7-8 and TRBJ1-5; D unclear. The germline V gene has CDR1 SGHVS and CDR2 FQNEAQ. This CDR3 contains 14 residues. V was pared by 6 bases and J by 5 bases, with 14 bases between. DNA of the CDR3: TGTGCCAGCAGTCAGTCGGCCAGCTATCAGCCCCAGCATTTT. This translates into CASSQSASYQPQHF.

The chain has TRBV6-1 and TRBJ1-1, with D uncertain. The germline V gene encodes CDR1 MNHNS and CDR2 SASEGT. V was cut by 5 bases and J by 0 bases, with 13 bases left in between. The CDR3 consists of 15 residues. The CDR3 sequence is CASSPLFGMNTEAFF. CDR3 nucleotides: TGTGCCAGCAGTCCCCTTTTTGGGATGAACACTGAAGCTTTCTTT.

The rearrangement links TRBV18 to TRBJ2-5; D is perhaps TRBD1 or TRBD2 (6 bases each). V gave up 3 bases and J gave up 4 bases, with 12 bases separating them. CDR1 and CDR2 (germline): KGHSH, LQKENI. This CDR3 region has 14 residues. CDR3 DNA sequence: TGTGCCAGCTCACCGTGGGGGGCCATAGAGACCCAGTACTTC. It codes for CASSPWGAIETQYF.

V and J are TRBV28 and TRBJ1-1; D gene uncertain. CDR1 is MDHEN, CDR2 SYDVKM, per germline. V gave up 6 bases and J gave up 10 bases, with 12 bases separating them. The CDR3 has 11 residues. The chain's CDR3 is CASRSGFGAFF. As DNA, the CDR3 is TGTGCCAGCAGATCGGGGTTTGGAGCTTTCTTT.

This clonotype was found many times. The rearrangement links TRBV6-1 to TRBJ1-1, with D possibly TRBD1 on 6 matching bases. Trimming left V 3 bases short and J 2 bases short, with 13 bases between. Germline V gene data show CDR1 as MNHNS and CDR2 as SASEGT. This CDR3 has 15 amino acids. The CDR3 loop reads CASSDRTVLNTEAFF. In nucleotides, the CDR3 is TGTGCCAGCAGTGATCGGACAGTCCTAAACACTGAAGCTTTCTTT.